Shown below are 20 T cell receptor beta chains from a single sample sequenced in a study of T cells in Graves' hyperthyroidism and ophthalmopathy. TCR beta CDR3 regions were amplified from RNA transcripts. Carried out on the TCR CDR3, a first-round RT-PCR used the HTBI primer set. A single record per CDR3 protein comes from TCRdb applying MiXCR to the multiplex PCR reads. The top ten hold less than 6% of the sample, which has hundreds of thousands of distinct CDR3 sequences, approximately 15% seen once. Sequenced sample: blood. These receptors were collected from a woman in her twenties or thirties with Graves' hyperthyroidism that later progressed to Graves' ophthalmopathy.

This clonotype was seen more than once but under ten times. This chain links TRBV20-1 with TRBJ2-7, with D maybe TRBD2 (6 bases). Trimming took 5 bases from V and 3 from J, leaving 20 bases between them. The CDR3 spans 15 residues. CDR1 and CDR2 (germline): DFQATT, SNEGSKA (reference sequence). For the CDR3, the DNA is TGCAGTGCTCTGGGGGACGGTAGCGGTGTCTACGAGCAGTACTTC. Its translation: CSALGDGSGVYEQYF.

The chain uses TRBV3-1 and TRBJ1-1; no clear D. The CDR3 length is 15 residues. Germline values: CDR1 LGHDT, CDR2 YNNKEL (reference sequence). The V end was cut by 2 bases, the J end by 1 base, with 11 bases between. The CDR3 region is CASSQSLKGNTEAFF. The CDR3 DNA follows: TGTGCCAGCAGCCAATCCCTAAAAGGGAACACTGAAGCTTTCTTT. The full variable domain, its missing parts supplied by reference TRBV3-1 and TRBJ1-1, is DTAVSQTPKYLVTQMGNDKSIKCEQNLGHDTMYWYKQDSKKFLKIMFSYNNKELIINETVPNRFSPKSPDKAHLNLHINSLELGDSAVYFCASSQSLKGNTEAFFGQGTRLTVV.

The chain recombines TRBV30 with TRBJ2-7; D is unresolved. The germline gives CDR1 GTSNPN, CDR2 SVGIG (reference sequence). Trimming left V 8 bases short and J 2 bases short, with 13 bases between. The CDR3 has 12 residues. CDR3 DNA: TGTGCCGGTCTCGAACTTCCCTACGAGCAGTACTTC. It is translated as CAGLELPYEQYF.

This clonotype was seen at least ten times. This chain joins TRBV2 and TRBJ2-1; D ambiguous. The CDR3 totals 12 residues. The ends were cut back, 7 bases at V and 6 bases at J, with 10 bases in the middle. Looked up from germline, CDR1 is SNHLY and CDR2 is FYNNEI. DNA for the CDR3: TGTGCCAGCATTTTAATAGGCAATGAGCAGTTCTTC. The encoded protein is CASILIGNEQFF.

This clonotype was found many times. The chain combines TRBV7-9 with TRBJ1-6, with a weak D call TRBD1 (5 bases). The CDR3 spans 16 residues. The germline V and J ends were trimmed by 1 base and 8 bases, with 15 bases remaining between them. Germline values: CDR1 SEHNR, CDR2 FQNEAQ (reference sequence). Written as DNA, the CDR3 is TGTGCCAGCAGCTTAGTGAGGGGAATCAAAGATTCACCCCTCCACTTT. Residues: CASSLVRGIKDSPLHF. The variable domain in full, with the rest retrieved from reference TRBV7-9 and TRBJ1-6, is DTGVSQNPRHKITKRGQNVTFRCDPISEHNRLYWYRQTLGQGPEFLTYFQNEAQLEKSRLLSDRFSAERPKGSFSTLEIQRTEQGDSAMYLCASSLVRGIKDSPLHFGNGTRLTVT.

Worth noting for this clonotype: A much more abundant neighbour one base away suggests this may be a read error. V usage is TRBV27 and J usage is TRBJ1-1, with TRBD1 matching 7 bases. The CDR3 loop spans 15 amino acids. The trim removed 9 bases at V and 4 bases at J, leaving 14 bases unmatched. Per the germline V gene, CDR1 is MNHEY and CDR2 is SMNVEV (reference sequence). CDR3 nucleotides: TGTGCCAGGAGCCGGGACAGTCTTTTGGGCACTGAAGCTTTCTTT. Protein product: CARSRDSLLGTEAFF.

This clonotype was detected ten times or more. The V call is TRBV5-1, the J call TRBJ2-1, with D unresolved. Germline-derived CDR1 and CDR2 are SGHRS and YFSETQ. The CDR3 contains 15 residues. With 4 bases removed from V and 3 bases from J, the gap between germline ends came to 14 bases. CDR3 DNA sequence: TGCGCCAGCAGCCTAGAAGGCACGGTCTACAATGAGCAGTTCTTC. Its translation: CASSLEGTVYNEQFF.

The J gene is TRBJ2-7, the V gene TRBV5-1, with D uncertain. Trimming removed 2 bases from V and 6 bases from J, with 12 bases in between. This CDR3 region has 13 residues. Germline-derived CDR1 and CDR2 are SGHRS and YFSETQ. The CDR3 DNA is TGCGCCAGCAGCTTTAACAGTGACGGCGAGCAGTACTTC. Protein sequence: CASSFNSDGEQYF.

This clonotype came up many times. The chain links TRBV5-6 to TRBJ1-2; 12 nucleotides match TRBD1. The CDR3 length is 16 residues. The V gene's germline CDR1 is SGHDT and CDR2 YYEEEE. J was trimmed by 8 bases and V by 2 bases; bases with no gene match: 10. The CDR3 protein is CASSFRTTGTGGGYTF. The CDR3 coding sequence is TGTGCCAGCAGCTTTCGAACCACCGGGACAGGGGGCGGCTACACCTTC.

This clonotype was seen only a few times. The chain carries TRBV19 and TRBJ2-4, with TRBD1 matching 7 bases. Per germline, CDR1 LNHDA and CDR2 SQIVND (reference sequence). V lost 5 bases, J lost 9 bases, and 13 bases stayed unmatched. The CDR3 totals 15 residues. The CDR3: CASSVRGGEGIIQYF. As DNA, the CDR3 is TGTGCCAGTAGTGTGAGAGGGGGCGAAGGAATCATTCAGTACTTC.

Only a few counts were recorded for this clonotype. CDR3 sequence: CSAKRAGESSYNEQFF. The DNA of the CDR3 is TGCAGTGCTAAAAGGGCCGGAGAGAGCTCCTACAATGAGCAGTTCTTC. The chain has TRBV20-1 and TRBJ2-1; D call uncertain. This CDR3 contains 16 residues. Per germline, CDR1 DFQATT and CDR2 SNEGSKA (reference sequence). With 4 bases removed from V and 0 bases from J, the gap between germline ends came to 16 bases.

A note on this clonotype: With a much larger clone just one base away, this may be a read error. This chain joins TRBV28 and TRBJ1-5; D remains ambiguous. Germline-derived CDR1 and CDR2 are MDHEN and SYDVKM. The CDR3 spans 13 residues. Deletions cut 8 bases from V and 2 bases from J, with 10 bases between. CDR3 sequence: CASCPCGNQPQHF. The CDR3 region has the DNA TGTGCCAGCTGTCCCTGTGGCAATCAGCCCCAGCATTTT.

A word on this clonotype: The conserved phenylalanine or tryptophan is not found at the CDR3 terminus, so this likely reflects a read error. The chain joins TRBV3-1 to TRBJ1-1; D is unclear. This CDR3 region has 14 residues. V was clipped by 5 bases and J by 2 bases, with 12 bases between them. The germline V gene encodes CDR1 LGHDT and CDR2 YNNKEL (reference sequence). The CDR3 DNA follows: TGTGCCAGCAGCGGTACCGGGGTCAACACTGAAGCTTTCGTT. Protein product: CASSGTGVNTEAFV.

This clonotype was detected many times. The V and J genes are TRBV29-1 and TRBJ1-4; 9 bases match TRBD1. J gave up 5 bases and V 7 bases, and 8 bases lay outside the gene matches. Germline V lookup: CDR1 SQVTM, CDR2 ANQGSEA. This CDR3 has 14 residues. The DNA of the CDR3 is TGCAGCGCAGAGGTACAGGGGGCAAATGAAAAACTGTTTTTT. As protein: CSAEVQGANEKLFF.

This clonotype showed up just a few times. This sequence joins TRBV4-3 and TRBJ2-4, with TRBD2 matching over 8 bases. Germline V CDR1 and CDR2: LGHNA, YSLEER. The V gene end was trimmed by 2 bases and the J gene end by 5 bases; junction bases not matched to a gene: 11. This CDR3 has 17 amino acids. CDR3 nucleotides: TGCGCCAGCAGCCAAAGGGTGGCGGGGGGCATGGAAAACATTCAGTACTTC. Its translation: CASSQRVAGGMENIQYF.

This clonotype was seen ten or more times. This chain connects TRBV29-1 to TRBJ2-3; 7 nucleotides agree with TRBD1. The CDR3 extends over 13 amino acids. CDR1 and CDR2 (germline): SQVTM, ANQGSEA. Germline trimming cut 4 bases from V and 3 bases from J; bases unmatched to any gene: 4. The CDR3 spells CSVGRQGTDTQYF. The CDR3 bases are TGCAGCGTTGGACGACAGGGAACAGATACGCAGTATTTT.

This clonotype has at least ten counts. The V and J genes are TRBV28 and TRBJ1-2; the D is unclear. The CDR3 covers 14 residues. Germline V gives CDR1 MDHEN, CDR2 SYDVKM. The V end was cut by 1 base, the J end by 2 bases, with 8 bases between. The CDR3 protein is CASSLFRDNYGYTF. The CDR3 nucleotides are TGTGCCAGCAGTTTATTTCGCGACAACTATGGCTACACCTTC.

In its sample, this clonotype was seen many times. The chain employs TRBV19 and TRBJ1-1; 9 positions match TRBD1. This CDR3 region has 14 residues. Germline V lookup: CDR1 LNHDA, CDR2 SQIVND (reference sequence). V was pared by 7 bases and J by 4 bases, with 7 bases of the junction left unmatched. For the CDR3, the DNA is TGTGCCAGTACCTGGGACAGGGCTACCACTGAAGCTTTCTTT. Translated: CASTWDRATTEAFF.

This clonotype was counted at least ten times. The chain couples TRBV28 to TRBJ2-7; D is unresolved. The CDR3 consists of 13 residues. Germline CDR1 and CDR2: MDHEN and SYDVKM. V was pared by 8 bases and J by 6 bases, with 17 bases between. The chain's CDR3 is CASSTGGVGEQYF. In DNA, the CDR3 is TGTGCCAGCTCCACTGGCGGAGTAGGCGAGCAGTACTTC.

This clonotype occurred many times. This sequence joins TRBV19 and TRBJ2-6; D not certain. The CDR3 loop spans 19 amino acids. V lost 6 bases, J lost 2 bases, and 23 bases lay in between. Germline CDR1 and CDR2: LNHDA and SQIVND (reference sequence). DNA for the CDR3: TGTGCCAGTAGAAATACAATATCTTGGACCTCCCCTGGGGCCAACGTCCTGACTTTC. The encoded protein is CASRNTISWTSPGANVLTF.